This T cell receptor beta chain was recovered during a study of cytomegalovirus exposure and HLA in healthy donors. Primers included in the PCR were 60 Vbeta and 13 Jbeta primers. Clones were read by immunoSEQ multiplex PCR, and TCRdb kept only the in-frame ones, dropping some. The listing records approximately 100,000 clones. This CDR3 has 13 residues. Per the germline V gene, CDR1 is MNHEY and CDR2 is SVGAGI. V was clipped by 5 bases and J by 5 bases; unmatched bases: 4. Sequencing was carried out using PBMCs. This receptor was taken from a middle-aged man in good health and CMV-seronegative. The chain carries TRBV6-5 and TRBJ2-3; 7 bases agree with TRBD2. CDR3 sequence: CASSMRERDTQYF. CDR3 DNA sequence: TGTGCCAGCAGTATGCGGGAGAGAGATACGCAGTATTTT.